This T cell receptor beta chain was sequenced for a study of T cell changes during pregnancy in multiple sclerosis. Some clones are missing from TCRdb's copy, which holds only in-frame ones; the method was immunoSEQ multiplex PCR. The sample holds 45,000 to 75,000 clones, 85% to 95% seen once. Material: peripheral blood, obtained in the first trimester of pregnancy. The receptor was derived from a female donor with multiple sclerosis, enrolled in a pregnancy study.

CDR3 sequence (DNA): TGTGCCAGCAGCCCTATCTCGTTGGACAGGGGATATGGCTACACCTTC. It is translated as CASSPISLDRGYGYTF. The V gene is TRBV7-9, the J gene TRBJ1-2; 9 bases line up with TRBD1. The CDR3 length is 16 residues. Trimming at V came to 5 bases and at J to 5 bases, leaving 12 bases not matched to a gene. CDR1 is SEHNR and CDR2 is FQNEAQ in the germline V gene (reference sequence).